The clone carrying this T cell receptor (beta chain) was counted at least ten times. Its specificity is unknown. This sample stems from a study of OX40 agonist ivuxolimab in advanced cancers. Overall study context: Three dose-escalation patients had partial responses: one with hepatocellular carcinoma and two with cutaneous melanoma. Broader study findings: In the expanded peripheral T cells, antigen specificity was never determined.

The method was immunoSEQ multiplex PCR; TCRdb's version includes in-frame clones alone and lacks a portion of them. The sample contains tens of thousands of clones, 70% to 90% of which appear only once. V shed 5 bases, J shed 4 bases, and the junction held 13 bases outside the gene matches. The CDR3 covers 19 residues. Germline V gene sequence: CDR1 MNHEY, CDR2 SMNVEV (reference sequence). The source of this sequence is an adult with an advanced solid tumor such as melanoma, head and neck, liver or kidney cancer. The chain links TRBV27 to TRBJ2-3; 15 bases agree with TRBD2. The sequenced sample was CD4+ or CD8+ T cells sorted from blood, obtained in a trial of the OX40 agonist ivuxolimab. The CDR3 bases are TGTGCCAGCAGTCTAATGGGACTAGCGGGAGGTGGGGTCTCAGATACGCAGTATTTT. Translation gives CASSLMGLAGGGVSDTQYF.